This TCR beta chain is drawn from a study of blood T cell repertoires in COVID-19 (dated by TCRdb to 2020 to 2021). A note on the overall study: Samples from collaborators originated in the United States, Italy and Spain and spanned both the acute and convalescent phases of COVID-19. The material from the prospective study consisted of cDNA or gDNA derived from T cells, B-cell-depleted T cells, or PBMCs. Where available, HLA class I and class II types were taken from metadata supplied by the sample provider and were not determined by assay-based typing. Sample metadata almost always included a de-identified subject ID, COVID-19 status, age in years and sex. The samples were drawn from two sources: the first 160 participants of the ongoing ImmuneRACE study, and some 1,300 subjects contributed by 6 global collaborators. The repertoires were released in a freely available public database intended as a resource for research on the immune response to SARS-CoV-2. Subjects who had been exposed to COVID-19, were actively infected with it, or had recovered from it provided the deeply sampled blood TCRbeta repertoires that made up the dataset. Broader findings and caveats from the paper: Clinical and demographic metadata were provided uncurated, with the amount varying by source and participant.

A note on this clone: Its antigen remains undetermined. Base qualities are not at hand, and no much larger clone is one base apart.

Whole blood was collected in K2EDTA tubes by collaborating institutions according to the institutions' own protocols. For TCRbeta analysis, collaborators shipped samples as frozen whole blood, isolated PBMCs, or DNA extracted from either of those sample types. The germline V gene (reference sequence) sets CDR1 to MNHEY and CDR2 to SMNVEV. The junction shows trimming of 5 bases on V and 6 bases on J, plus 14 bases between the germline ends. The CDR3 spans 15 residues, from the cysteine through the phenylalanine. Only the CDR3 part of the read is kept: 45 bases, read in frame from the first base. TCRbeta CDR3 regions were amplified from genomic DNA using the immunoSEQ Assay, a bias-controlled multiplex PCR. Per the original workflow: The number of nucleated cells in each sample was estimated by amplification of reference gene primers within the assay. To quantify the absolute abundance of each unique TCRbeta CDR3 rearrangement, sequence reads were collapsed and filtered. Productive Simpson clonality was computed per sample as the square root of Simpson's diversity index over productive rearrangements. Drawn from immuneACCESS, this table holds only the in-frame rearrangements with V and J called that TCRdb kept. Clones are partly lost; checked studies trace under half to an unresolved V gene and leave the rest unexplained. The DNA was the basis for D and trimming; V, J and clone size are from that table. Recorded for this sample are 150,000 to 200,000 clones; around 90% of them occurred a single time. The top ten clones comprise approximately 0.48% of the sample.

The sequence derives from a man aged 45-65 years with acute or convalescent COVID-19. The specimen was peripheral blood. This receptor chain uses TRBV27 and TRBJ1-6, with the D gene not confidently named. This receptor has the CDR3 CASSPGEQSNSPLHF. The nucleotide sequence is TGTGCCAGCAGTCCCGGGGAACAGTCTAATTCACCCCTCCACTTT.